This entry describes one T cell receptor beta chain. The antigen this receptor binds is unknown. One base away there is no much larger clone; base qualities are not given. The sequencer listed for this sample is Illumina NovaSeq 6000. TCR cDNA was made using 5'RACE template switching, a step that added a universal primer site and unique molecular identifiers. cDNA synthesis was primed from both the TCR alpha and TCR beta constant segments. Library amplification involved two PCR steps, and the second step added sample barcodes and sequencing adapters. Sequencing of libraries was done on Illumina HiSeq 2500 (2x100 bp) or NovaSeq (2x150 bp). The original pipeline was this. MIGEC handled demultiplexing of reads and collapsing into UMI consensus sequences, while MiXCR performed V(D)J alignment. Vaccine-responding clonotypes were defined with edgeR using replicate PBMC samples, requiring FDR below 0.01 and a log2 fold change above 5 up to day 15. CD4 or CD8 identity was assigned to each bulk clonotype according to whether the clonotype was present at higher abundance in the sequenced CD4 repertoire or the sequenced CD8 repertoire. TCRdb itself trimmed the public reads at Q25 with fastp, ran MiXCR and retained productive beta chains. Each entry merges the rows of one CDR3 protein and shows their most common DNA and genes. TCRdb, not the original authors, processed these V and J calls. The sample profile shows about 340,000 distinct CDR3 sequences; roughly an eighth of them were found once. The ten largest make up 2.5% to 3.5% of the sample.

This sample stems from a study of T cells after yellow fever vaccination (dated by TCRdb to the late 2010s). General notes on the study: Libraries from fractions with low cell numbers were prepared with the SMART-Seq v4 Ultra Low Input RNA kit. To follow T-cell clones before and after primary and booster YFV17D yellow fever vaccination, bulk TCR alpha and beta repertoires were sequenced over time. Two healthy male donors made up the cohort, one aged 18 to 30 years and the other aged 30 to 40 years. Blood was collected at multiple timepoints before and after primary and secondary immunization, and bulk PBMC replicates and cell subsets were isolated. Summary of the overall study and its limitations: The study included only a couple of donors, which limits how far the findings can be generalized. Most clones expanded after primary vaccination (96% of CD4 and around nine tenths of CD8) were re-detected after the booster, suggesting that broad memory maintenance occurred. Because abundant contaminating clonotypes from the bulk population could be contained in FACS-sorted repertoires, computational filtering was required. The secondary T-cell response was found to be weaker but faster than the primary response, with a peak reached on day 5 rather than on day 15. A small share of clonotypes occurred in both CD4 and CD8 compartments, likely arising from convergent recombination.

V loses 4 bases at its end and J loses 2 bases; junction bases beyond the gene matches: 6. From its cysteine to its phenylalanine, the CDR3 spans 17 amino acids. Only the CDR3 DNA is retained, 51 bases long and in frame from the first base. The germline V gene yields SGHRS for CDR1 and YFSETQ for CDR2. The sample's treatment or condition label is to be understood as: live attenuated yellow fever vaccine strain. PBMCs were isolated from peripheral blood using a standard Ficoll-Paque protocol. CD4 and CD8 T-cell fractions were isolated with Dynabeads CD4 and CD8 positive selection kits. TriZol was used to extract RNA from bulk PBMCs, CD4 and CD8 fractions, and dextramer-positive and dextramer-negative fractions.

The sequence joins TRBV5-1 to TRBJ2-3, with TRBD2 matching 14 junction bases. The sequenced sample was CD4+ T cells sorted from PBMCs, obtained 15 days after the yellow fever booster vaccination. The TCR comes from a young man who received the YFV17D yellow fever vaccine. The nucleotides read TGCGCCAGCAGCCAAGGGACTAGCGGGGGAGTCACAGATACGCAGTATTTT. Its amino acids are CASSQGTSGGVTDTQYF. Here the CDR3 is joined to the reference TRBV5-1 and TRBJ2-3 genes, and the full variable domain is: KAGVTQTPRYLIKTRGQQVTLSCSPISGHRSVSWYQQTPGQGLQFLFEYFSETQRNKGNFPGRFSGRQFSNSRSEMNVSTLELGDSALYLCASSQGTSGGVTDTQYFGPGTRLTVL.